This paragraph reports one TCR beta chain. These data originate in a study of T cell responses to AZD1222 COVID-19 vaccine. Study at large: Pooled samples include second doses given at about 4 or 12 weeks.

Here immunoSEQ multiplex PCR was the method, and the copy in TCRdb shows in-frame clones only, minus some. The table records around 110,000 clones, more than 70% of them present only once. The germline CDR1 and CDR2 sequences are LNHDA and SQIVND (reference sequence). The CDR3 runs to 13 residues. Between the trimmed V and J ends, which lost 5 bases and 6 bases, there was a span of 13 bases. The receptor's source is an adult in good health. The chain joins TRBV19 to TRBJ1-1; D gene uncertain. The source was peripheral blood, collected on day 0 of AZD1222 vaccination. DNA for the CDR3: TGTGCCAGTAGTCTAGTCGGGAGCGCTGAAGCTTTCTTT. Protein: CASSLVGSAEAFF.